The clone carrying this T cell receptor beta chain was counted between two and nine times. Antigen specificity is unknown. A template switching step contributed a universal primer site, while unique molecular identifiers were present in the cDNA. TCRdb independently ran MiXCR on the 5' RACE reads; one entry per CDR3 protein. This table holds 1.5 million to 2 million distinct CDR3 sequences, 32% found once. These data belong to a study of identical twins. Study-wide results and limits: Interpretation of the results relied on cross-sectional statistical analysis and not on following the same donors. In monozygotic twins, models underestimated the sharing of out-of-frame TCR alpha. Invariant populations such as MAIT and iNKT cells could partly muddle zero-insertion analyses.

The V end was cut by 0 bases, the J end by 4 bases, with 8 bases between. The CDR3 sequence is 14 residues long. CDR1 is SNHLY and CDR2 is FYNNEI in the germline V gene. Sequencing input: cord blood. The chain recombines TRBV2 with TRBJ2-3; D unresolved. The source of this sequence is a newborn girl in good health. The CDR3 DNA reads as TGTGCCAGCAGTGAAGCGCTTTCGGCAGATACGCAGTATTTT. As protein: CASSEALSADTQYF. The entire variable domain, with the rest obtained from reference TRBV2 and TRBJ2-3, is as follows: EPEVTQTPSHQVTQMGQEVILRCVPISNHLYFYWYRQILGQKVEFLVSFYNNEISEKSEIFDDQFSVERPDGSNFTLKIRSTKLEDSAMYFCASSEALSADTQYFGPGTRLTVL.